Listed below are T cell receptor beta chains from one sample, sequenced in a study of T cell responses to AZD1222 COVID-19 vaccine. The assay was immunoSEQ multiplex PCR, and TCRdb's table has in-frame clones only and misses some. Of over 100,000 clones detected, 91% appear once; the ten largest clones hold 7.5%. The sample here was peripheral blood, taken on day 0 of AZD1222 vaccination. All receptors derive from an adult in good health. Both conserved end residues are part of each CDR3. Each record gives: CDR3 protein, CDR3 DNA, clone size, V gene, CDR3 length, D gene, J gene. D genes are given only for firm matches. Clone size, where shown, is once, few, many, or a class for clones that have expanded.

CDR3aa: CASSPSGSTDTQYF
CDR3nt: TGTGCCAGCTCACCTAGCGGGAGTACAGATACGCAGTATTTT
abundance: once
v_gene: TRBV18
len: 14
d_gene: TRBD2
j_gene: TRBJ2-3

CDR3aa: CASSLDRNGAFF
CDR3nt: TGTGCCAGCAGCTTGGACCGGAACGGGGCTTTCTTT
abundance: .
v_gene: TRBV5-5
len: 12
d_gene: .
j_gene: TRBJ1-1

CDR3aa: CASSLEGYNYGYTF
CDR3nt: TGCGCCAGCAGCCTCGAGGGTTACAACTATGGCTACACCTTC
abundance: once
v_gene: TRBV5-1
len: 14
d_gene: .
j_gene: TRBJ1-2

CDR3aa: CASSERRGEQYF
CDR3nt: TGCGCCAGCAGTGAGAGACGGGGCGAGCAGTACTTC
abundance: .
v_gene: TRBV10-1
len: 12
d_gene: .
j_gene: TRBJ2-7

CDR3aa: CASSPRGGADSPLHF
CDR3nt: TGTGCCAGCAGCCCTCGCGGGGGCGCGGATTCACCCCTCCACTTT
abundance: .
v_gene: TRBV6-6
len: 15
d_gene: .
j_gene: TRBJ1-6

CDR3aa: CAWDQGAGNQPQHF
CDR3nt: TGTGCCTGGGATCAGGGAGCTGGGAATCAGCCCCAGCATTTT
abundance: .
v_gene: TRBV30
len: 14
d_gene: .
j_gene: TRBJ1-5

CDR3aa: CSVETEGNTIYF
CDR3nt: TGCAGCGTTGAGACGGAGGGAAACACCATATATTTT
abundance: .
v_gene: TRBV29-1
len: 12
d_gene: .
j_gene: TRBJ1-3

CDR3aa: CASSQGQDYGYTF
CDR3nt: TGCGCCAGCAGCCAAGGACAGGACTATGGCTACACCTTC
abundance: .
v_gene: TRBV5-1
len: 13
d_gene: TRBD1
j_gene: TRBJ1-2

CDR3aa: CASSQRQGAYNEQFF
CDR3nt: TGTGCCAGCAGCCAGAGACAGGGGGCCTACAATGAGCAGTTCTTC
abundance: .
v_gene: TRBV3-1/TRBV3-2
len: 15
d_gene: TRBD1
j_gene: TRBJ2-1

CDR3aa: CAWSRRSSGNTIYF
CDR3nt: TGTGCCTGGAGCCGCAGGTCCTCTGGAAACACCATATATTTT
abundance: .
v_gene: TRBV30
len: 14
d_gene: .
j_gene: TRBJ1-3

CDR3aa: CASRLAQETQYF
CDR3nt: TGCGCCAGCCGACTAGCCCAAGAGACCCAGTACTTC
abundance: .
v_gene: TRBV5-1
len: 12
d_gene: TRBD2
j_gene: TRBJ2-5

CDR3aa: CASRGGSYNSPLHF
CDR3nt: TGCGCCAGCAGAGGGGGCTCCTATAATTCACCCCTCCACTTT
abundance: .
v_gene: TRBV5-1
len: 14
d_gene: .
j_gene: TRBJ1-6

CDR3aa: CASSLEGSRSPLHF
CDR3nt: TGTGCCAGCAGCTTGGAGGGCTCTCGTTCACCCCTCCACTTT
abundance: .
v_gene: TRBV5-4
len: 14
d_gene: .
j_gene: TRBJ1-6

CDR3aa: CASSLKRGGAGTDTQYF
CDR3nt: TGTGCCAGCAGTTTAAAAAGAGGGGGGGCCGGCACAGATACGCAGTATTTT
abundance: .
v_gene: TRBV27
len: 17
d_gene: .
j_gene: TRBJ2-3

CDR3aa: CAISESGGGGDQPQHF
CDR3nt: TGTGCCATCAGTGAGTCCGGTGGTGGGGGCGATCAGCCCCAGCATTTT
abundance: once
v_gene: TRBV10-3
len: 16
d_gene: .
j_gene: TRBJ1-5

CDR3aa: CASSAGPRYGYTF
CDR3nt: TGTGCCAGCAGCGCCGGGCCCCGATATGGCTACACCTTC
abundance: .
v_gene: TRBV2
len: 13
d_gene: .
j_gene: TRBJ1-2

CDR3aa: CASSVGRVRTYNEQFF
CDR3nt: TGTGCCAGCAGCGTAGGTCGGGTAAGGACCTACAATGAGCAGTTCTTC
abundance: once
v_gene: TRBV9
len: 16
d_gene: .
j_gene: TRBJ2-1

CDR3aa: CASSLGTGQEQYF
CDR3nt: TGTGCCAGCAGTCTAGGGACAGGGCAAGAGCAGTACTTC
abundance: .
v_gene: TRBV12-3/TRBV12-4
len: 13
d_gene: TRBD1
j_gene: TRBJ2-7

CDR3aa: CASSVRYPKYGYTF
CDR3nt: TGTGCCAGCAGTGTGAGGTATCCCAAGTATGGCTACACCTTC
abundance: .
v_gene: TRBV2
len: 14
d_gene: .
j_gene: TRBJ1-2

CDR3aa: CASSIVGQGVGTEAFF
CDR3nt: TGTGCCAGTAGTATAGTCGGCCAGGGTGTGGGCACTGAAGCTTTCTTT
abundance: .
v_gene: TRBV19
len: 16
d_gene: .
j_gene: TRBJ1-1

CDR3aa: CASSAERNQPQHF
CDR3nt: TGTGCCAGCAGTGCCGAACGTAATCAGCCCCAGCATTTT
abundance: .
v_gene: TRBV6-4
len: 13
d_gene: .
j_gene: TRBJ1-5

CDR3aa: CASGGAGAHYGYTF
CDR3nt: TGTGCCAGCGGAGGGGCGGGGGCTCACTATGGCTACACCTTC
abundance: .
v_gene: TRBV7-9
len: 14
d_gene: .
j_gene: TRBJ1-2

CDR3aa: CASSAGGRGADYEQYF
CDR3nt: TGTGCCAGCAGTGCGGGGGGGCGGGGGGCGGACTACGAGCAGTACTTC
abundance: .
v_gene: TRBV6-1
len: 16
d_gene: TRBD2
j_gene: TRBJ2-7